The 18 T cell receptor beta chains reported below all come from one sample, sequenced in a study of blood T cell repertoires in COVID-19. Measured with immunoSEQ multiplex PCR; TCRdb has only the in-frame clones, and not every one. The sample records 40,000 to 60,000 clones, around 82% being singletons. Sequenced material: peripheral blood. These receptors were collected from a human donor in a cohort sampled during active COVID-19.

The rearrangement joins TRBV11-2 to TRBJ2-1, with 10 positions matching TRBD2. Germline V lookup: CDR1 SGHAT, CDR2 FQNNGV. The CDR3 consists of 13 residues. CDR3 DNA: TGTTCGAGCGGGAGGGTATTTGTAAATGAGCAGTTCTTC. This encodes CSSGRVFVNEQFF.

This rearrangement joins TRBV5-8 to TRBJ2-1, with 7 bases identical to TRBD2. The CDR3 has 15 residues. With 1 base clipped from V and 5 bases from J, the junction kept 6 bases outside the gene matches. The germline V gene encodes CDR1 SGHTS and CDR2 YDEGEE. The CDR3 DNA follows: TGTGCCAGCAGCTTGAGCGGGGTTTTACACAATGAGCAGTTCTTC. Encoded protein: CASSLSGVLHNEQFF.

V usage is TRBV9 and J usage is TRBJ2-6; 12 positions agree with TRBD2. J was trimmed by 0 bases and V by 0 bases; bases with no gene match: 10. The CDR3 runs 21 residues. From germline, CDR1 is SGDLS and CDR2 YYNGEE. The CDR3 DNA sequence: TGTGCCAGCAGCGTAGGGCTAGCGGGGGGGCGATCATCCTCTGGGGCCAACGTCCTGACTTTC. It specifies CASSVGLAGGRSSSGANVLTF.

The chain recombines TRBV5-5 with TRBJ2-7; 7 nucleotides line up with TRBD1. Germline assignment: CDR1 SGHKS and CDR2 YYEKEE (reference sequence). With 2 bases clipped from V and 7 bases from J, the junction kept 12 bases outside the gene matches. The CDR3 totals 15 residues. CDR3 nucleotide sequence: TGTGCCAGCAGCTTAGGACAGGCGTTCCCTGGGGAGCAGTACTTC. It encodes CASSLGQAFPGEQYF.

The chain uses TRBV6-5 and TRBJ1-5; the D gene is possibly TRBD1 (6 bases). V dropped 8 bases and J dropped 3 bases, with 17 bases sitting between them. There are 15 residues in the CDR3. Germline-derived CDR1 and CDR2 are MNHEY and SVGAGI. The CDR3 region is CASDIQGSNNQPQHF. The DNA for the CDR3 is TGTGCCAGCGACATACAGGGTTCCAACAATCAGCCCCAGCATTTT.

The chain recombines TRBV30 with TRBJ2-1; D remains ambiguous. In germline, CDR1 is GTSNPN, CDR2 SVGIG (reference sequence). This CDR3 is built from 15 residues. V lost 0 bases to trimming and J lost 5 bases, with 14 bases between them. Written as DNA, the CDR3 is TGTGCCTGGAGTGTAACGCGGATGGCAGACAATGAGCAGTTCTTC. Its translation: CAWSVTRMADNEQFF.

This clone was counted once. This chain joins TRBV28 and TRBJ1-5; no definite D call. CDR1 is MDHEN, CDR2 SYDVKM, per germline. Between the trimmed V and J ends, which lost 3 bases and 2 bases, there was a span of 5 bases. The CDR3 spans 13 residues. DNA of the CDR3: TGTGCCAGCAGTTTCTATGGCAATCAGCCCCAGCATTTT. It specifies CASSFYGNQPQHF.

This clone showed up just once. The chain employs TRBV5-4 and TRBJ1-2; 10 bases are a match to TRBD1. The germline CDR1 and CDR2 sequences are SGHNT and YYREEE (reference sequence). The CDR3 consists of 15 residues. V trimming: 4 bases; J trimming: 1 base; junction bases outside the gene matches: 4. DNA for the CDR3: TGTGCCAGCAGCCTCCGGGACAGGGGTAACTATGGCTACACCTTC. It yields the protein CASSLRDRGNYGYTF.

This chain joins TRBV27 and TRBJ2-1; 10 bases are a match to TRBD2. From germline, CDR1 is MNHEY and CDR2 SMNVEV (reference sequence). CDR3 length equals 21 residues. The V segment lost 2 bases and the J segment 0 bases; nucleotides outside the gene matches: 16. Written as DNA, the CDR3 is TGTGCCAGCAGTTTAAGGCTGACTAGCGGGCTAATTCCAAGCTCCTACAATGAGCAGTTCTTC. Protein: CASSLRLTSGLIPSSYNEQFF.

The chain recombines TRBV4-2 with TRBJ1-1; a possible D gene is TRBD1 (5 bases). The germline gives CDR1 LGHNA, CDR2 YNFKEQ. The CDR3 is 17 amino acids. Trimming stripped 3 bases from V and 9 bases from J, with 26 bases between. CDR3 DNA: TGTGCCAGCAGCCACCTTCAATCCCGGGACTCGGGGGAGAAAGCTTTCTTT. This sequence encodes CASSHLQSRDSGEKAFF.

The chain employs TRBV7-9 and TRBJ2-7; 7 bases match TRBD1. The CDR3 spans 15 residues. The germline gives CDR1 SEHNR, CDR2 FQNEAQ (reference sequence). The junction had 10 bases not matched to a gene; V was cut back by 5 bases and J by 3 bases. The CDR3 spells CASSPGQDPYYEQYF. The DNA of the CDR3 is TGTGCCAGCAGCCCTGGACAGGATCCGTACTACGAGCAGTACTTC.

The V and J genes are TRBV19 and TRBJ2-1; tentatively, D is TRBD2 (6 bases). The CDR3 spans 14 residues. Trimming took off 10 bases at V and 2 bases at J, with 15 bases between the two ends. Germline CDR1 LNHDA, CDR2 SQIVND (reference sequence). CDR3 loop: CATGTTGAYNEQFF. The CDR3 DNA is TGTGCCACCGGGACCACGGGAGCCTACAATGAGCAGTTCTTC.

The CDR3 protein is CASSIDLDRGEAFF. The CDR3 DNA reads TGTGCCAGTAGTATAGATCTAGACAGGGGTGAAGCTTTCTTT. This chain joins TRBV19 and TRBJ1-1, with 8 bases matching TRBD1. V dropped 0 bases and J dropped 7; count of bases not matched to a gene: 4. There are 14 residues in the CDR3. The germline V gene has CDR1 LNHDA and CDR2 SQIVND (reference sequence).

This clone was counted once. The chain links TRBV5-4 to TRBJ2-2; no clear D. CDR3 length equals 14 residues. V gave up 10 bases and J gave up 5 bases, with 18 bases separating them. Germline-derived CDR1 and CDR2 are SGHNT and YYREEE (reference sequence). CDR3 sequence reads: CAVSMGLLTGELFF. CDR3 DNA sequence: TGTGCCGTCTCCATGGGCCTCTTAACCGGGGAGCTGTTTTTT.

The chain links TRBV15 to TRBJ1-3; the D is unclear. The V end was cut by 2 bases, the J end by 0 bases, with 17 bases between. The CDR3 has 18 residues. CDR1 and CDR2 (germline): LNHNV, YYDKDF (reference sequence). CDR3 bases: TGTGCCACCAGCAGATCGTGGGGAGGCCCCTACTCTGGAAACACCATATATTTT. Translated: CATSRSWGGPYSGNTIYF.

V and J are TRBV6-5 and TRBJ1-2, with TRBD1 matching over 8 bases. Germline trimming cut 4 bases from V and 4 bases from J; bases unmatched to any gene: 5. The length of the CDR3 is 14 residues. Germline CDR1 is MNHEY and CDR2 is SVGAGI. CDR3 DNA sequence: TGTGCCAGCAGTTGGAGGGACAGGAGCTATGGCTACACCTTC. Its protein product is CASSWRDRSYGYTF.

The chain carries TRBV30 and TRBJ1-2; TRBD1 matches 9 bases. V lost 5 bases to trimming and J lost 4 bases; unmatched junction nucleotides: 11. This CDR3 comprises 15 residues. CDR1 and CDR2 (germline): GTSNPN, SVGIG (reference sequence). The CDR3 DNA is TGTGCCTGGGCGGGACAGGGTTCTCTTGGCTATGGCTACACCTTC. Protein product: CAWAGQGSLGYGYTF.

The genes are TRBV7-3 and TRBJ2-6; D is unresolved. The V gene lost 2 bases and the J gene lost 0 bases, with 8 bases spanning the gap. The length of the CDR3 is 16 residues. CDR1 SGHTA and CDR2 FQGTGA come from the germline V gene. CDR3 DNA: TGTGCCAGCAGCTTAGGGCACCCCTCTGGGGCCAACGTCCTGACTTTC. It is translated as CASSLGHPSGANVLTF.